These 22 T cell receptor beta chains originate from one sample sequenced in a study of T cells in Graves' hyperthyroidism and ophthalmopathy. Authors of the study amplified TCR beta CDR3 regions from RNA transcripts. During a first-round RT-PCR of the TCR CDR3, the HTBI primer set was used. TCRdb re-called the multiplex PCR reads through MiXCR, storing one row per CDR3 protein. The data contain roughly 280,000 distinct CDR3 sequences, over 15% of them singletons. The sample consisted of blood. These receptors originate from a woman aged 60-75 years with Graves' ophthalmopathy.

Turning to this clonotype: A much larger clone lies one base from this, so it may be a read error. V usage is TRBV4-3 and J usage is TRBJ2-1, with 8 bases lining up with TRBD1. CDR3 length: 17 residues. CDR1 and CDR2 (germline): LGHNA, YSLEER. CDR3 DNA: TGCGCCAGCCGCCACGCCGAGCAGGGGGCAAGGAACAATGAGCAGTTCTTC. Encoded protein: CASRHAEQGARNNEQFF.

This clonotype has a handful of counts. Written as DNA, the CDR3 is TGCGCCAGCAGCACCGGACAGGGTTTAGATGGCTACACCTTC. Translating it yields CASSTGQGLDGYTF. V is TRBV5-1 and J is TRBJ1-2; 8 bases are shared with TRBD1. V lost 4 bases and J lost 6; bases outside the gene matches: 8. The germline gives CDR1 SGHRS, CDR2 YFSETQ. This CDR3 contains 14 residues. The whole variable domain, filled in from reference TRBV5-1 and TRBJ1-2, reads KAGVTQTPRYLIKTRGQQVTLSCSPISGHRSVSWYQQTPGQGLQFLFEYFSETQRNKGNFPGRFSGRQFSNSRSEMNVSTLELGDSALYLCASSTGQGLDGYTFGSGTRLTVV.

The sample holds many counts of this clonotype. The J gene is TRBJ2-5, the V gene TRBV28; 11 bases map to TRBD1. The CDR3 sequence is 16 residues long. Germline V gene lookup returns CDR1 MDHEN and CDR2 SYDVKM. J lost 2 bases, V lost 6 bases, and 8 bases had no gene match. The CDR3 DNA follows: TGTGCCAGCAGCCCTGAGCGGGACAGGGGGCAAGAGACCCAGTACTTC. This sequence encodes CASSPERDRGQETQYF. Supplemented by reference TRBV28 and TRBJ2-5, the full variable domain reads DVKVTQSSRYLVKRTGEKVFLECVQDMDHENMFWYRQDPGLGLRLIYFSYDVKMKEKGDIPEGYSVSREKKERFSLILESASTNQTSMYLCASSPERDRGQETQYFGPGTRLLVL.

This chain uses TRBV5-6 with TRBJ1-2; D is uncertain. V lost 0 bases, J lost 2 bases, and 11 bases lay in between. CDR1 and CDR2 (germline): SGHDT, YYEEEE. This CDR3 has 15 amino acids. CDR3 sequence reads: CASSLELDDNYGYTF. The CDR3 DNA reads TGTGCCAGCAGCTTGGAGCTAGACGACAACTATGGCTACACCTTC.

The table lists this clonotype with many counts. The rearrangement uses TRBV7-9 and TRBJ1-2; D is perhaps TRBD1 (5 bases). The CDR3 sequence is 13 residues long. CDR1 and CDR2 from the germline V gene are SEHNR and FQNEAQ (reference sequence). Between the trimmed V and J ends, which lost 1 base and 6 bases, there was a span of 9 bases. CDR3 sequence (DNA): TGTGCCAGCAGCTTAGTTCCCAGGGATGGCTACACCTTC. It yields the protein CASSLVPRDGYTF.

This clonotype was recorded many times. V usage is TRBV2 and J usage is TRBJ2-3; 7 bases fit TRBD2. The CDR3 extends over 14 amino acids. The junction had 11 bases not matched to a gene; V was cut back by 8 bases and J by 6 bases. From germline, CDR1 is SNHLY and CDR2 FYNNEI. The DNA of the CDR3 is TGTGCCAGCCTTGAGATACGGGGAGGGGATACGCAGTATTTT. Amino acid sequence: CASLEIRGGDTQYF.

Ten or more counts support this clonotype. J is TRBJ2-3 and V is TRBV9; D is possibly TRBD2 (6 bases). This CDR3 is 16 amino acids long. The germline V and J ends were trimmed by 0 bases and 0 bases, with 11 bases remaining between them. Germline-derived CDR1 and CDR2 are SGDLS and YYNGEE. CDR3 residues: CASSVAGGLSTDTQYF. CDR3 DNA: TGTGCCAGCAGCGTAGCTGGGGGACTTAGCACAGATACGCAGTATTTT.

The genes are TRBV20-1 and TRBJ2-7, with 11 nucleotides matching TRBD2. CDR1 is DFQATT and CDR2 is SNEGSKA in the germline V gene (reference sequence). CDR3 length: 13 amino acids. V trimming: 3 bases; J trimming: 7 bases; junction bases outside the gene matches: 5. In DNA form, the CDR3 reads TGCAGTGCTAGTCTTAGCGGGAGGGAAGAGCAGTACTTC. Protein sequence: CSASLSGREEQYF.

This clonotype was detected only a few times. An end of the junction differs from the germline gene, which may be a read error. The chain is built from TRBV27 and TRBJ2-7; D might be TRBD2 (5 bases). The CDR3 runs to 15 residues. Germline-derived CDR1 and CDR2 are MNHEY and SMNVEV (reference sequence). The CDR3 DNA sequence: TGTACCAGCAGTTACCGGGGATCGGAATCCTACGAGCAGTACTTC. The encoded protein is CTSSYRGSESYEQYF.

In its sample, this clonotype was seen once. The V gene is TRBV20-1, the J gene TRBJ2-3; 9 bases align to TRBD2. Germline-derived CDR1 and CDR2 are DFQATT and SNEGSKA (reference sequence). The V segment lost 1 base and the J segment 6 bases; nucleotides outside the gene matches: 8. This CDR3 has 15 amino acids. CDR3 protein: CSARGARGGVDTQYF. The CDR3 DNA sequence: TGCAGTGCTAGAGGGGCGCGGGGGGGCGTGGATACGCAGTATTTT.

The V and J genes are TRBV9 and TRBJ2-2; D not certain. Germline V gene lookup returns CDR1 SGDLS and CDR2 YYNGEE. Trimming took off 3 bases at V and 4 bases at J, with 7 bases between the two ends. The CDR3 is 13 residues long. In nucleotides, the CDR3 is TGTGCCAGCAGCGCCATTCTCACCGGGGAGCTGTTTTTT. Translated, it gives CASSAILTGELFF.

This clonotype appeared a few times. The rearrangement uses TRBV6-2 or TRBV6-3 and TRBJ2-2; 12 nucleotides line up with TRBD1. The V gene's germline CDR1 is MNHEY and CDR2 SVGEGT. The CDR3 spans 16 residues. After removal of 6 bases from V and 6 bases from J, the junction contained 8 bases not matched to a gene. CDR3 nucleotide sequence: TGTGCCAGCAGGCTTACCGGGACAGGGGGCGCCGGGGAGCTGTTTTTT. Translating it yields CASRLTGTGGAGELFF.

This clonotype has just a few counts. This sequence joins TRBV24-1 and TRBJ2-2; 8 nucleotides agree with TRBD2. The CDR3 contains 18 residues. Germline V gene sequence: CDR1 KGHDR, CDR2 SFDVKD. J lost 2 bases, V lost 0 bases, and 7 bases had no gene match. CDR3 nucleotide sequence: TGTGCCACCAGTGATTTGACTACGGGAGGGCCCAACACCGGGGAGCTGTTTTTT. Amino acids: CATSDLTTGGPNTGELFF.

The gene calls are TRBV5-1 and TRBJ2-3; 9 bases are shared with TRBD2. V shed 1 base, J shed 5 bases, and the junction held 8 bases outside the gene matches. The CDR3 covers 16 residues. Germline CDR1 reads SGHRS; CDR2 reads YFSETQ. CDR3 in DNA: TGCGCCAGCAGCTTGAGGCGGGGGGGCCGAGGAGATACGCAGTATTTT. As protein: CASSLRRGGRGDTQYF.

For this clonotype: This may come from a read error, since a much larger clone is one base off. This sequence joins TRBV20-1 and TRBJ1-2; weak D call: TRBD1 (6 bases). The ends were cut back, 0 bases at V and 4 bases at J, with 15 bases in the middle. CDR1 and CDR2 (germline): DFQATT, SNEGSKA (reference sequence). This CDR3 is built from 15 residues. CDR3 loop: CSARDRGADSYGYTF. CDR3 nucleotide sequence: TGCAGTGCTAGAGATCGGGGGGCCGATAGCTATGGCTACACCTTC.

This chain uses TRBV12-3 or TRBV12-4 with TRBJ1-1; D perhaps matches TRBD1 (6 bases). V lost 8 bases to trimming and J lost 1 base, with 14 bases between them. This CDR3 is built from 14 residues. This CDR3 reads CASQQGLQNTEAFF. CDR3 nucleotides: TGTGCCAGCCAACAGGGCCTGCAGAACACTGAAGCTTTCTTT.

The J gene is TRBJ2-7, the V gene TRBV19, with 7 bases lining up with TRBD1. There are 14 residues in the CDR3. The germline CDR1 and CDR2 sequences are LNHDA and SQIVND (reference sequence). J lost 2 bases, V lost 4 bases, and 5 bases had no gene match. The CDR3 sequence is CASSRVTGAYEQYF. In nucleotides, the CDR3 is TGTGCCAGTAGTAGGGTAACAGGGGCCTACGAGCAGTACTTC.

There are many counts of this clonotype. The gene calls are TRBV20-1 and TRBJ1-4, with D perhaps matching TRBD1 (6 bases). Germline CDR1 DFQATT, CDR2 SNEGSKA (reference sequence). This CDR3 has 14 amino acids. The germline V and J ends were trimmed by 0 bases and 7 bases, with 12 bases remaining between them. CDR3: CSARDRGFGEKLFF. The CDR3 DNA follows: TGCAGTGCTAGAGACAGGGGCTTTGGTGAAAAACTGTTTTTT.

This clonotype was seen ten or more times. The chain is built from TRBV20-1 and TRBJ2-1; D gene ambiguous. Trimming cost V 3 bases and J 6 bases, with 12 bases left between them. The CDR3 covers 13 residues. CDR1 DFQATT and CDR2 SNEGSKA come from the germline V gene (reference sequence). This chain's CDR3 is CSARAETTNEQFF. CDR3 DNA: TGCAGTGCTAGGGCGGAGACCACCAATGAGCAGTTCTTC.

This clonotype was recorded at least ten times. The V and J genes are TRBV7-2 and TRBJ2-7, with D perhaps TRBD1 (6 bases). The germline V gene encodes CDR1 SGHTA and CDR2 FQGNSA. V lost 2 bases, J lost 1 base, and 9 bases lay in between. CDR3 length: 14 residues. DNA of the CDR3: TGTGCCAGCAGCTTACAGACAGGATCCTACGAGCAGTACTTC. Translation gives CASSLQTGSYEQYF.

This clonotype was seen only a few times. CDR3 bases: TGTGCCAGCAGCCGTATGGGACAGGGGGGGAAAAATGAGCAGTTCTTC. Amino acid sequence: CASSRMGQGGKNEQFF. The chain carries TRBV7-3 and TRBJ2-1; 11 bases line up with TRBD1. J was trimmed by 7 bases and V by 5 bases; bases with no gene match: 10. The CDR3 contains 16 residues. Germline lookup yields CDR1 SGHTA and CDR2 FQGTGA.

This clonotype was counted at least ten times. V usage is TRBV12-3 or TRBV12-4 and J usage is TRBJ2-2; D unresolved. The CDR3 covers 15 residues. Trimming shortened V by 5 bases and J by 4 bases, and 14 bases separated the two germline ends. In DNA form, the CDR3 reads TGTGCCAGCAGTCCCCGCGGCACGGCCACCGGGGAGCTGTTTTTT. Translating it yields CASSPRGTATGELFF.